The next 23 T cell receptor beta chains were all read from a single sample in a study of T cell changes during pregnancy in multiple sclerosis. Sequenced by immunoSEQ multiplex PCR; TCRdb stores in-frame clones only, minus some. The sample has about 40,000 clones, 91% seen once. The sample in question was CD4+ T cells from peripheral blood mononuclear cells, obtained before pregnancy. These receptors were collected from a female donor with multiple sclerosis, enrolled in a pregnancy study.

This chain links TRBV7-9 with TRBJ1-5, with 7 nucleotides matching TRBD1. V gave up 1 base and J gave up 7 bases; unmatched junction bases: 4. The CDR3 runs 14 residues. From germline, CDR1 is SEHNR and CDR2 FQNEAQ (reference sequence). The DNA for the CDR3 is TGTGCCAGCAGCTTAGGACTACAGGGGCAGCCCCAGCATTTT. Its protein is CASSLGLQGQPQHF.

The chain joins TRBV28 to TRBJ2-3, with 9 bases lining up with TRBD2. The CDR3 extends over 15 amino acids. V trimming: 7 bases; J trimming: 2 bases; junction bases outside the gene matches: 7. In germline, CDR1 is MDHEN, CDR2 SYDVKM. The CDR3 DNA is TGTGCCAGCACAGTAGCGGGGGACCTCACAGATACGCAGTATTTT. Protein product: CASTVAGDLTDTQYF.

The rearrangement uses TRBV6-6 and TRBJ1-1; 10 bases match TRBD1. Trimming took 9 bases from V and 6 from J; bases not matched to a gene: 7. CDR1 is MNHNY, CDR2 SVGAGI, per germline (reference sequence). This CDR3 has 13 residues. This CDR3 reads CASVRDRGSEAFF. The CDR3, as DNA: TGTGCCAGTGTCCGGGACAGGGGATCTGAAGCTTTCTTT.

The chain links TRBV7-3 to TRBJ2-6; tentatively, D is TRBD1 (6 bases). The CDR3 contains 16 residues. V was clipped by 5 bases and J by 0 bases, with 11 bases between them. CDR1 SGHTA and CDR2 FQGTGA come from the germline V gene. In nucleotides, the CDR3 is TGTGCCAGCAGCCCAGAGACAGGCTCTGGGGCCAACGTCCTGACTTTC. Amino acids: CASSPETGSGANVLTF.

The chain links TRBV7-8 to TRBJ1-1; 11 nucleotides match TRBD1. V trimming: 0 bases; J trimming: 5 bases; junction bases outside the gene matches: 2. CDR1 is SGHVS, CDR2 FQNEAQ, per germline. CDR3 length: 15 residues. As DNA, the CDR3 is TGTGCCAGCAGCTTAGCGTGGGACAGGGGGACTGAAGCTTTCTTT. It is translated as CASSLAWDRGTEAFF.

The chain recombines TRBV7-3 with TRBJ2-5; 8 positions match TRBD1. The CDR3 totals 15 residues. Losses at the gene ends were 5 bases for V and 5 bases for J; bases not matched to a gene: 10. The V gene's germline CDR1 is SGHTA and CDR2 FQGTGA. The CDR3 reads CASSKQGDSWETQYF. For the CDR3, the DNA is TGTGCCAGCAGCAAACAGGGGGATTCATGGGAGACCCAGTACTTC.

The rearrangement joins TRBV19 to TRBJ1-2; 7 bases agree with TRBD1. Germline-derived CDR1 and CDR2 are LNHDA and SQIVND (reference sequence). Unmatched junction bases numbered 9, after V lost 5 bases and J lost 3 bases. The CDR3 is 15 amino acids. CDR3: CASSANRGNDYGYTF. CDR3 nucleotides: TGTGCCAGTAGTGCCAACAGGGGTAACGACTATGGCTACACCTTC. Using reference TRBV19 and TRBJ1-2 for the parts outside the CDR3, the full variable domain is DGGITQSPKYLFRKEGQNVTLSCEQNLNHDAMYWYRQDPGQGLRLIYYSQIVNDFQKGDIAEGYSVSREKKESFPLTVTSAQKNPTAFYLCASSANRGNDYGYTFGSGTRLTVV.

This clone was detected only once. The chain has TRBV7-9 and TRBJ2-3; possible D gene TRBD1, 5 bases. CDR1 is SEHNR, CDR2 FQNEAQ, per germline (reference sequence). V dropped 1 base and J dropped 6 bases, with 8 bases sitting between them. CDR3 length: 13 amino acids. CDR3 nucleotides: TGTGCCAGCAGCTTAGATAGGGGTGATACGCAGTATTTT. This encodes CASSLDRGDTQYF.

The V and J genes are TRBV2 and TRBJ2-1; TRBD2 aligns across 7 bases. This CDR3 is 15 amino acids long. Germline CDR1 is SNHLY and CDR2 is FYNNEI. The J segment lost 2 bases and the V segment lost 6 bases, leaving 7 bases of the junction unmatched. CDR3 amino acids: CASSLSGAAYNEQFF. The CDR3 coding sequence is TGTGCCAGCAGCTTAAGCGGGGCTGCCTACAATGAGCAGTTCTTC.

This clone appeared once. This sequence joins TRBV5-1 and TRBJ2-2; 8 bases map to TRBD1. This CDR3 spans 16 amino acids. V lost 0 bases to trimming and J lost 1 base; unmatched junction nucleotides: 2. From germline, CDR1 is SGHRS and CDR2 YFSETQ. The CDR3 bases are TGCGCCAGCAGCTTGGGGGGGACAGGGAACACCGGGGAGCTGTTTTTT. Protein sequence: CASSLGGTGNTGELFF.

CDR3 sequence (DNA): TGTGCCAGCAGCTTGTATAGGGGCGAGATGAACACTGAAGCTTTCTTT. It is translated as CASSLYRGEMNTEAFF. The chain combines TRBV11-2 with TRBJ1-1; D possibly corresponds to TRBD1 (5 bases). The ends were cut back, 3 bases at V and 0 bases at J, with 14 bases in the middle. Germline assignment: CDR1 SGHAT and CDR2 FQNNGV. The CDR3 has 16 amino acids.

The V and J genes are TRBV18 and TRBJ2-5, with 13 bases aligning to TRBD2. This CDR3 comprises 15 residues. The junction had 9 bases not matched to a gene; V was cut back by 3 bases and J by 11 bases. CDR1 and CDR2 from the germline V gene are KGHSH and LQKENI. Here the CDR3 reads CASSPTSGGVKEQYF. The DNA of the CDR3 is TGTGCCAGCTCACCTACTAGCGGGGGGGTAAAAGAGCAGTACTTC. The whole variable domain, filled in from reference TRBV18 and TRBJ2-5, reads NAGVMQNPRHLVRRRGQEARLRCSPMKGHSHVYWYRQLPEEGLKFMVYLQKENIIDESGMPKERFSAEFPKEGPSILRIQQVVRGDSAAYFCASSPTSGGVKEQYFGPGTRLLVL.

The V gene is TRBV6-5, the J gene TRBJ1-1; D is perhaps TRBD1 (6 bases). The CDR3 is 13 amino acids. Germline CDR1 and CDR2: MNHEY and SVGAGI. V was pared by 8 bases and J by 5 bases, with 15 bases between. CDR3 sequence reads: CASGRQAGTEAFF. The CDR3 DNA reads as TGTGCCAGCGGCCGACAGGCCGGGACTGAAGCTTTCTTT.

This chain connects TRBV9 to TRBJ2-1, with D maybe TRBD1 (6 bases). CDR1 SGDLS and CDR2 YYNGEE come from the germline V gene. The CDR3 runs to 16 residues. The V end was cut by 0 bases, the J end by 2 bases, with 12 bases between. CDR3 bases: TGTGCCAGCAGCGTAGAGGGGGTGGGGCCCTACAATGAGCAGTTCTTC. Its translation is CASSVEGVGPYNEQFF.

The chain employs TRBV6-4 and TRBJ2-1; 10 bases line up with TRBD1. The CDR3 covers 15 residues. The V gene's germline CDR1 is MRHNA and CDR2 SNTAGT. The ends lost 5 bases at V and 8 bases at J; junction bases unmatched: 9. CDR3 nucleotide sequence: TGTGCCAGCAGTAGGCGGACAGGGGGGAAGGATGAGCAGTTCTTC. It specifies CASSRRTGGKDEQFF.

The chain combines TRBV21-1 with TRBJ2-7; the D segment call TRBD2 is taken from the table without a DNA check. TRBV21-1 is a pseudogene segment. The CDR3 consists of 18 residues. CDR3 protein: CASSKKKGTSGGAYEQYF. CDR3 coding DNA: TGTGCCAGCAGCAAAAAAAAAGGGACTAGCGGGGGGGCCTACGAGCAGTACTTC.

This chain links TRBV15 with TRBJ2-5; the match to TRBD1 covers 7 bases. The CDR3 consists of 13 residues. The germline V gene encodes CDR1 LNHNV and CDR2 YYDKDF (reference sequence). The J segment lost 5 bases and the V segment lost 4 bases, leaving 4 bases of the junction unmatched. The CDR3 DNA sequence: TGTGCCACCAGCAAAAGGGGGCAGGAGACCCAGTACTTC. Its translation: CATSKRGQETQYF.

CDR3 sequence (DNA): TGTGCCAGCTCGCCCTGGGGGGATAACGAGCAGTACTTC. Its translation: CASSPWGDNEQYF. This rearrangement joins TRBV18 to TRBJ2-7; tentative D call: TRBD2 (6 bases). V shed 6 bases and J shed 5 bases, with 14 bases lying between them. The CDR3 is 13 residues long. The germline gives CDR1 KGHSH, CDR2 LQKENI.

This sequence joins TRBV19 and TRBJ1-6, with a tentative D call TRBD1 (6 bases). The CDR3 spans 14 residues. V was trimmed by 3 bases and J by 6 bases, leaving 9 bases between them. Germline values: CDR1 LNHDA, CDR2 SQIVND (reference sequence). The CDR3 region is CASSIQGINSPLHF. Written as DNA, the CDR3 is TGTGCCAGTAGTATTCAGGGGATTAATTCACCCCTCCACTTT.

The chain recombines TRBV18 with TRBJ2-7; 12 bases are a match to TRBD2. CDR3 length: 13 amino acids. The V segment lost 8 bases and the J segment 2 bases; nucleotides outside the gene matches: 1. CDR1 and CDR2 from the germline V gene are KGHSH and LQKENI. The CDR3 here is CASRLAGAYEQYF. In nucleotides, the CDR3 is TGTGCCAGCCGACTAGCGGGGGCCTACGAGCAGTACTTC.

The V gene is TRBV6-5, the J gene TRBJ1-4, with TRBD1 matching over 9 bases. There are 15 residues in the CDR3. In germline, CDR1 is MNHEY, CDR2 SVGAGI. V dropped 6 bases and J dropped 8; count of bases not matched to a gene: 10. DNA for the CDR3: TGTGCCAGCAGCCTCCGCGGGACAGGGCGGGAAAAACTGTTTTTT. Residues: CASSLRGTGREKLFF.

This chain's CDR3 is CASRPFGQGSYEQYF. CDR3 nucleotides: TGTGCCAGCAGACCTTTTGGACAGGGCTCCTACGAGCAGTACTTC. This chain links TRBV6-6 with TRBJ2-7; the match to TRBD1 covers 8 bases. Germline V gene data show CDR1 as MNHNY and CDR2 as SVGAGI (reference sequence). Losses at the gene ends were 6 bases for V and 0 bases for J; bases not matched to a gene: 7. The CDR3 loop spans 15 amino acids.

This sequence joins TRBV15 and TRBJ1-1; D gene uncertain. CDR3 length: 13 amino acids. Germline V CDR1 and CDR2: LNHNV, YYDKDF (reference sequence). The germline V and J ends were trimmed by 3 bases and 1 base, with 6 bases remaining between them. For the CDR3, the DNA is TGTGCCACCAGCAGGGAGAGGAACACTGAAGCTTTCTTT. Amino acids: CATSRERNTEAFF.